This TCR beta chain was identified during a study of T-cell memory formation after mild COVID-19 (dated by TCRdb to the early 2020s). About the study as a whole: Most TCR sequence clusters were specific to one of the two donors. T-cell clones expanding and contracting after mild COVID-19 in a couple of donors were tracked by longitudinal TCRalpha and TCRbeta repertoire sequencing. Two young, previously healthy adult volunteers, one female and one male, were included in the cohort.

For CDR1 and CDR2, the germline V gene lists MGHRA and YSYEKL. The CDR3 goes from the cysteine to the phenylalanine over 15 residues. Solely the CDR3 DNA is kept, with 45 bases framed from the first base. Between the V and J ends, shortened by 0 bases and 8 bases respectively, the junction contains 16 bases. Remarks on this clonotype: Its antigen specificity is not known. One base away there is no much larger clone; base qualities are not given.

Ficoll-Paque density gradient centrifugation was the method used to isolate PBMCs. Broader findings and caveats from the paper: Only a couple of mild cases were covered in the study, and larger cohorts including severe cases with pre-infection samples were considered necessary. Some responding clones were detected in pre-infection memory, which suggested that pre-existing cross-reactive memory T cells had joined the SARS-CoV-2 response. Contracting CD4+ clones were located mainly in the CM and EM memory subsets, whereas CD8+ clones were found to be enriched in EMRA. From day 15 to 85, contracting clones showed balanced CD4/CD8 phenotypes, whereas a second wave of clones that expanded from day 15 to 37 leaned towards CD4+. Whether the second-wave clones peaking on day 37 were SARS-CoV-2 specific was not confirmed.

The reads were generated on an Illumina NovaSeq 6000. TCRalpha and TCRbeta cDNA libraries were constructed by 5'RACE with constant-segment primers, with sample barcodes and unique molecular identifiers being introduced. Trizol reagent was used to extract RNA from every sample. Library amplification was performed in two PCR steps, and a second sample barcode and Illumina TruSeq adapters were introduced in the second step. Libraries were sequenced on an Illumina NovaSeq with 2 x 150 bp paired-end reads. The study's own analysis went as follows. Reads were demultiplexed and collapsed into UMI-guided consensus sequences with migec v1.2.7. Using mixcr v2.1.11, UMI consensuses were aligned to TRA and TRB V and J templates and then assembled into clonotypes. Clonotypes were classified as expanded or contracted when called significant by both edgeR and NoisET, with noise models trained on biological replicates. For edgeR calls, the cutoffs were a false discovery rate-adjusted p below 0.01 and a log2 fold-change threshold of 1. As an exploratory analysis of dynamics, max-normalized trajectories of the 1000 most abundant clonotypes were examined with PCA combined with hierarchical clustering. Separately sequenced CD4+ and CD8+ repertoires were used to assign a CD4 or CD8 phenotype to each responding clone. TCRdb applied fastp at Q25 and MiXCR to the public reads, then kept only in-frame beta chains. CDR3 protein duplicates are merged, each entry listing the most common genes and DNA. These V and J calls originate from TCRdb's pipeline instead of the authors' own analysis. The sample table lists tens of thousands of distinct CDR3 sequences, over 5% of them with a count of one. About 0.81% of the sample is held by the ten biggest clonotypes.

Sequenced: PBMCs or a T cell subset sorted from them (not recorded which). The TCR was taken from an adult who had mild COVID-19 (a few samples of this study predate the infection). The sample titles of this study are shuffled in the database, so cell type and time point are left out. This receptor chain uses TRBV4-1 and TRBJ1-2, with the D segment identity uncertain. The CDR3 protein sequence reads: CASSQDLEEPWGYTF. The base sequence is TGCGCCAGCAGCCAAGATCTCGAGGAGCCTTGGGGCTACACCTTC.